Listed below are T cell receptor beta chains from one sample, sequenced in a study of shared clonotypes between healthy human individuals. Sequencing used immunoSEQ multiplex PCR; TCRdb keeps in-frame clones, though not all of them. Among roughly 530,000 clones listed, 96% were seen once. Material for sequencing was naive CD4+ T cells sorted from blood. These receptor sequences come from a young woman in good health. CDR3s include the opening cysteine and the closing phenylalanine or tryptophan. D genes are given only for firm matches. Size is omitted from some rows. Given values are once, few, many or a class for expanded clones.

D gene,V gene,clone size,J gene,CDR3 protein,CDR3 DNA
TRBD2,TRBV5-1,-,TRBJ2-3,CASSPALAGPDTQYF,TGCGCCAGCAGCCCCGCCCTAGCGGGGCCTGATACGCAGTATTTT
-,TRBV6-1,-,TRBJ2-1,CASSEVGAGVGEQFF,TGTGCCAGCAGTGAGGTGGGGGCAGGTGTAGGGGAGCAGTTCTTC
TRBD2,TRBV4-1,-,TRBJ2-5,CASSQLTSEFVQYF,TGCGCCAGCAGCCAATTGACTAGCGAGTTTGTGCAGTACTTC
TRBD2,TRBV18,-,TRBJ2-5,CASSPLAAGLEETQYF,TGTGCCAGCTCACCCCTTGCGGCGGGACTAGAAGAGACCCAGTACTTC
-,TRBV7-2,-,TRBJ2-1,CASSLSRQPRGHEQFF,TGTGCCAGCAGCTTAAGCCGTCAACCTAGGGGCCATGAGCAGTTCTTC
TRBD1,TRBV28,-,TRBJ2-6,CASSPSGGTHSGANVLTF,TGTGCCAGCAGTCCCTCAGGGGGCACACACTCTGGGGCCAACGTCCTGACTTTC
-,TRBV27,-,TRBJ2-5,CASSLQGERTQYF,TGTGCTAGCAGTTTACAAGGGGAGAGGACCCAGTACTTC
-,TRBV7-2,-,TRBJ1-1,CASSFGMNTEAFF,TGTGCCAGCAGCTTTGGGATGAACACTGAAGCTTTCTTT
-,TRBV30,few,TRBJ2-7,CAWRRGYEQYF,TGTGCCTGGAGGAGGGGCTACGAGCAGTACTTC
-,TRBV6-5,-,TRBJ2-7,CASSYSGQGGYEQYF,TGTGCCAGCAGTTACTCAGGGCAGGGCGGATACGAGCAGTACTTC
-,TRBV7-9,-,TRBJ2-7,CASTRTPSEQYF,TGTGCCAGCACCCGGACCCCGAGTGAGCAGTACTTC
-,TRBV7-9,-,TRBJ2-7,CASSLGGRVSYEQYF,TGTGCCAGCAGCTTAGGGGGCAGGGTCTCCTACGAGCAGTACTTC
-,TRBV6-5,-,TRBJ2-7,CASSYTGRDHEQYF,TGTGCCAGCAGTTACACGGGCAGGGACCACGAGCAGTACTTC
-,TRBV6-1,once,TRBJ1-2,CASSEYPTRYGVYGYTF,TGTGCCAGCAGTGAATACCCGACGCGTTATGGGGTCTATGGCTACACCTTC
TRBD1,TRBV6-5,once,TRBJ1-2,CASSSQGLGYTF,TGTGCCAGCAGTTCACAGGGGCTTGGCTACACCTTC
-,TRBV27,-,TRBJ1-3,CASRGIGSGNTIYF,TGTGCCAGCAGAGGGATTGGGTCTGGAAACACCATATATTTT
TRBD2,TRBV18,-,TRBJ2-1,CASSPLSGAGGTYNEQFF,TGTGCCAGCTCACCCCTCTCAGGGGCGGGAGGGACTTACAATGAGCAGTTCTTC
TRBD1,TRBV6-5,-,TRBJ2-7,CASRRAGTGIYEQYF,TGTGCCAGCAGGCGCGCCGGGACAGGGATCTACGAGCAGTACTTC
-,TRBV6-5,-,TRBJ1-4,CASSYSSATNEKLFF,TGTGCCAGCAGTTACTCGTCAGCAACTAATGAAAAACTGTTTTTT
TRBD1,TRBV19,-,TRBJ2-1,CASRSGTGFDEQFF,TGTGCCAGTAGATCCGGGACAGGGTTTGATGAGCAGTTCTTC
-,TRBV28,-,TRBJ1-1,CASSLLGGVYTEAFF,TGTGCCAGCAGCTTACTGGGGGGCGTGTACACTGAAGCTTTCTTT
-,TRBV2,-,TRBJ1-5,CASRESGTQNQPQHF,TGTGCCAGCAGGGAGTCCGGGACCCAAAATCAGCCCCAGCATTTT
TRBD1,TRBV19,-,TRBJ1-2,CATSWTGGAYGYTF,TGTGCCACCAGCTGGACAGGGGGAGCCTATGGCTACACCTTC
-,TRBV15,-,TRBJ2-2,CATSDTNTGELFF,TGTGCCACCAGCGACACAAACACCGGGGAGCTGTTTTTT
-,TRBV7-2,-,TRBJ1-5,CASSSSAPFDQPQHF,TGTGCCAGCAGCTCATCCGCCCCATTCGATCAGCCCCAGCATTTT
TRBD1,TRBV6-5,-,TRBJ1-2,CASSYQGTGDRGYTF,TGTGCCAGCAGTTACCAGGGGACAGGGGACCGTGGCTACACCTTC
-,TRBV7-9,-,TRBJ2-7,CASSGGGYEQYF,TGTGCCAGCAGCGGAGGGGGCTACGAGCAGTACTTC
TRBD2,TRBV5-4,-,TRBJ2-7,CASSQTPPGLEYF,TGTGCCAGCAGCCAGACCCCGCCGGGACTAGAGTACTTC
-,TRBV18,-,TRBJ1-4,CASSPPTVDEKLFF,TGTGCCAGCTCACCACCGACTGTAGATGAAAAACTGTTTTTT
-,TRBV9,-,TRBJ1-2,CASSVGGLGYGYTF,TGTGCCAGCAGCGTAGGGGGGTTGGGCTATGGCTACACCTTC
-,TRBV6-1,-,TRBJ1-2,CASAWDTISGGYTF,TGTGCCAGTGCATGGGACACAATTTCGGGGGGCTACACCTTC
-,TRBV19,once,TRBJ1-2,CASSQHIEGYTF,TGTGCCAGTAGCCAACACATCGAGGGCTACACCTTC
TRBD1,TRBV11-3,-,TRBJ2-2,CASSFGQGNTGELFF,TGTGCCAGCAGCTTTGGACAGGGCAACACCGGGGAGCTGTTTTTT
-,TRBV29-1,-,TRBJ1-1,CSVRGAGTEAFF,TGCAGCGTGAGGGGGGCAGGCACTGAAGCTTTCTTT
-,TRBV27,-,TRBJ2-7,CASSPPPRDGRYEQYF,TGTGCCAGCAGTCCGCCCCCACGGGACGGGCGCTACGAGCAGTACTTC
-,TRBV5-4,-,TRBJ2-7,CASSPRGGTPYEQYF,TGTGCCAGCAGCCCCCGAGGAGGGACACCCTACGAGCAGTACTTC
-,TRBV18,-,TRBJ2-7,CASSPTGSYEQYF,TGTGCCAGCTCACCAACAGGGTCCTACGAGCAGTACTTC
-,TRBV29-1,-,TRBJ2-1,CSVGVPGLQFNEQFF,TGCAGCGTTGGAGTCCCCGGGCTTCAGTTCAATGAGCAGTTCTTC
-,TRBV5-1,-,TRBJ2-1,CASSLARSGERFKGEQFF,TGCGCCAGCAGCTTGGCGCGCTCCGGCGAACGTTTCAAAGGTGAGCAGTTCTTC
TRBD2,TRBV5-1,-,TRBJ2-5,CASSPGRLETQYF,TGCGCCAGCAGCCCCGGGAGGTTGGAGACCCAGTACTTC
TRBD2,TRBV5-1,-,TRBJ2-3,CASSSPGLAGGGTDTQYF,TGCGCCAGCAGCTCGCCGGGACTAGCGGGAGGAGGCACAGATACGCAGTATTTT
TRBD2,TRBV6-5,-,TRBJ2-7,CASSYTTRDYNEQYF,TGTGCCAGCAGTTACACGACTAGGGACTATAACGAGCAGTACTTC